This T cell receptor (beta chain) was profiled in a study of PD-1 blockade in classical Hodgkin lymphoma. In the study overall: Intravenous delivery of nivolumab at 3 mg/kg to patients occurred every 2 weeks.

Stated time point: cycle 4 day 1 (C4D1), after 5 to 7 weeks of nivolumab. Every patient was affected by relapse after autologous stem cell transplantation, while exposure to brentuximab vedotin was not uniform. Findings and limits, study-wide: Factors driving the repertoire differences, possibly disease activity or prior therapy, remain undefined. At baseline, newly diagnosed patients reportedly showed less TCR diversity than healthy donors.

The data were produced by immunoSEQ multiplex PCR, yet TCRdb's version contains in-frame clones alone and is incomplete. The sample yields over 20,000 clones, more than 80% seen once. Regarding this clone: What it recognizes is unknown.

The CDR3 extends over 15 amino acids. Germline CDR1 is MGHRA and CDR2 is YSYEKL. J was trimmed by 4 bases and V by 0 bases; bases with no gene match: 4. This material consisted of peripheral blood mononuclear cells (PBMCs), taken before the fourth cycle of nivolumab. The chain carries TRBV4-1 and TRBJ1-2, with 8 bases fitting TRBD1. The receptor was derived from a human donor with classical Hodgkin lymphoma. The CDR3, as DNA: TGCGCCAGCAGCCAAGAGAACAGGGGGACCTATGGCTACACCTTC. This encodes CASSQENRGTYGYTF.